Presented here are 9 T cell receptor beta chains from one specimen sequenced in a study of blood T cell repertoires in COVID-19. The protocol was immunoSEQ multiplex PCR, while the TCRdb copy is restricted to in-frame clones and leaves out a portion. This sample has about 160,000 clones, with roughly 88% found just once. Sequencing was carried out using PBMCs or T cells enriched from blood (not recorded which). Receptors originate from a woman aged 45-65 years who had recovered from COVID-19.

The chain has TRBV11-2 and TRBJ1-5; no clear D. The germline CDR1 and CDR2 sequences are SGHAT and FQNNGV. Trimming cost V 2 bases and J 6 bases, with 8 bases left between them. The CDR3 sequence is 13 residues long. DNA for the CDR3: TGTGCCAGCAGCTTAACCGAGGGTCAGCCCCAGCATTTT. The encoded protein is CASSLTEGQPQHF.

V and J are TRBV3-1 (or the pseudogene TRBV3-2) and TRBJ2-7; 14 positions agree with TRBD2. V lost 0 bases to trimming and J lost 0 bases; unmatched junction nucleotides: 7. This CDR3 has 19 amino acids. Germline CDR1 reads LGHDT; CDR2 reads YNNKEL (reference sequence). CDR3 region: CASSQDGLAGGLPSYEQYF. For the CDR3, the DNA is TGTGCCAGCAGCCAAGACGGACTAGCGGGGGGTCTCCCCTCCTACGAGCAGTACTTC.

This clone came up once. J is TRBJ1-2 and V is TRBV29-1; 7 nucleotides agree with TRBD1. Germline values: CDR1 SQVTM, CDR2 ANQGSEA. The CDR3 contains 14 residues. V trimming: 4 bases; J trimming: 3 bases; junction bases outside the gene matches: 8. The CDR3 loop is CSVARLGTDYGYTF. The CDR3 DNA reads TGCAGCGTTGCCCGACTAGGGACAGACTATGGCTACACCTTC.

The chain carries TRBV12-3 or TRBV12-4 and TRBJ1-2; D is unresolved. The V end lost 6 bases, the J end lost 4 bases, and 12 bases lay between the germline ends. The CDR3 extends over 13 amino acids. The DNA of the CDR3 is TGTGCCAGCAGCCCTCGAGAGGGCTATGGCTACACCTTC. As protein: CASSPREGYGYTF.

This clone was recorded only once. In nucleotides, the CDR3 is TGTGCCAGCAGACTTCAGGGGGATCAGCCCCAGCATTTT. Protein: CASRLQGDQPQHF. The chain couples TRBV6-5 to TRBJ1-5; TRBD1 aligns across 7 bases. The CDR3 has 13 residues. V gave up 6 bases and J gave up 5 bases; unmatched junction bases: 4. CDR1 is MNHEY and CDR2 is SVGAGI in the germline V gene.

This chain joins TRBV6-5 and TRBJ1-6; D is possibly TRBD1 (5 bases). The CDR3 totals 16 residues. Germline V gene data show CDR1 as MNHEY and CDR2 as SVGAGI. Between the trimmed V and J ends, which lost 4 bases and 0 bases, there was a span of 10 bases. This CDR3 is CASSLDSSSYNSPLHF. CDR3 DNA sequence: TGTGCCAGCAGTTTAGACAGTAGCTCCTATAATTCACCCCTCCACTTT.

The chain carries TRBV5-4 and TRBJ2-2, with TRBD1 as a possible D gene (5 bases). V was shortened by 2 bases and J by 8 bases, with 19 bases between the two germline ends. Germline-derived CDR1 and CDR2 are SGHNT and YYREEE (reference sequence). CDR3 length equals 16 residues. In nucleotides, the CDR3 is TGTGCCAGCAGCTTATGGTCCTCTAAGGGGCGAGGGGAGCTGTTTTTT. As protein: CASSLWSSKGRGELFF.

The chain links TRBV27 to TRBJ1-5; a possible D gene is TRBD1 (6 bases). V lost 3 bases to trimming and J lost 2 bases, with 11 bases between them. The length of the CDR3 is 15 residues. CDR1 is MNHEY and CDR2 is SMNVEV in the germline V gene (reference sequence). This CDR3 is CASSFRGSGNQPQHF. The CDR3 coding sequence is TGTGCCAGCAGTTTCAGGGGTTCGGGCAATCAGCCCCAGCATTTT.

This rearrangement joins TRBV18 to TRBJ1-5; 8 bases are shared with TRBD1. With V trimmed by 3 bases and J by 6 bases, 7 bases remained unmatched. The V gene's germline CDR1 is KGHSH and CDR2 LQKENI. The CDR3 totals 15 residues. The DNA for the CDR3 is TGTGCCAGCTCACCCATGACAGGGGAGGGTCAGCCCCAGCATTTT. It codes for CASSPMTGEGQPQHF.